The 18 T cell receptor beta chains given below trace back to one sample, sequenced in a study of cytomegalovirus exposure and HLA in healthy donors. The PCR was carried out with 60 Vbeta primers and 13 Jbeta primers. Libraries were prepared by immunoSEQ multiplex PCR; TCRdb keeps only in-frame clonotypes and omits some of them. The top ten clones hold under 2% of a sample with about 150,000 clones, 8.5% to 10% of them seen once. The sequencing input was PBMCs. The receptors were gathered from a man aged 50 to 59 in good health and CMV-seronegative.

In its sample, this clone was seen a few times. V gene TRBV6-6 combines with J gene TRBJ2-1; possible D gene TRBD1, 7 bases. The CDR3 is 13 residues long. Trimming removed 10 bases at V and 5 bases at J, with 15 bases between. Germline V gene lookup returns CDR1 MNHNY and CDR2 SVGAGI (reference sequence). CDR3 sequence: CATSSRGDNEQFF. Here the CDR3 DNA reads TGTGCCACCTCGAGCAGGGGGGACAATGAGCAGTTCTTC.

In its sample, this clone was seen a few times. The V and J genes are TRBV4-2 and TRBJ2-3; D gene ambiguous. Germline V gene lookup returns CDR1 LGHNA and CDR2 YNFKEQ. The V and J ends lost 0 bases and 2 bases respectively, with 6 bases between them. The CDR3 totals 14 residues. The CDR3 protein is CASSQEIDTDTQYF. CDR3 coding DNA: TGTGCCAGCAGCCAAGAAATAGACACAGATACGCAGTATTTT.

In DNA, the CDR3 is TGCGCCAGCAGTGCGAGAATGGGCGATCAGCCCCAGCATTTT. Amino acid sequence: CASSARMGDQPQHF. The chain has TRBV10-2 and TRBJ1-5; D not resolved. The CDR3 spans 14 residues. The germline V gene encodes CDR1 WSHSY and CDR2 SAAADI. Trimming pared 4 bases from V and 5 bases from J, leaving 12 bases between.

This clone was counted only a few times. V is TRBV7-2 and J is TRBJ2-1, with TRBD2 as a possible D gene (7 bases). Looked up from germline, CDR1 is SGHTA and CDR2 is FQGNSA. This CDR3 has 17 amino acids. V was shortened by 4 bases and J by 6 bases, with 22 bases between the two germline ends. For the CDR3, the DNA is TGTGCCAGCAGCTCTCAAGGTTCGCGGGGGCGTGGCAATGAGCAGTTCTTC. Its protein is CASSSQGSRGRGNEQFF.

The rearrangement links TRBV28 to TRBJ2-5, with 14 positions matching TRBD2. J lost 4 bases, V lost 3 bases, and 10 bases had no gene match. Looked up from germline, CDR1 is MDHEN and CDR2 is SYDVKM. CDR3 size: 18 residues. DNA of the CDR3: TGTGCCAGCAGTTTGTTGGGACTAGCGGGAGTCATTGGAGAGACCCAGTACTTC. This gives the protein CASSLLGLAGVIGETQYF.

The rearrangement links TRBV7-3 to TRBJ2-7, with 7 bases aligning to TRBD1. The CDR3 is made up of 15 amino acids. Germline trimming cut 1 base from V and 2 bases from J; bases unmatched to any gene: 5. CDR1 and CDR2 (germline): SGHTA, FQGTGA. The CDR3 here is CASSLRAGGTYEQYF. CDR3 nucleotides: TGTGCCAGCAGCTTAAGGGCAGGGGGTACCTACGAGCAGTACTTC. The full variable domain, with the rest looked up from reference TRBV7-3 and TRBJ2-7, is GAGVSQTPSNKVTEKGKYVELRCDPISGHTALYWYRQSLGQGPEFLIYFQGTGAADDSGLPNDRFFAVRPEGSVSTLKIQRTERGDSAVYLCASSLRAGGTYEQYFGPGTRLTVT.

This clone was detected a few times. The rearrangement links TRBV6-1 to TRBJ1-1; 11 bases map to TRBD1. Per the germline V gene, CDR1 is MNHNS and CDR2 is SASEGT. With V trimmed by 4 bases and J by 4 bases, 5 bases remained unmatched. The CDR3 totals 15 residues. CDR3 coding DNA: TGTGCCAGCAGTGCCTCCGGGACAGGGGGCACTGAAGCTTTCTTT. Translated: CASSASGTGGTEAFF.

V is TRBV2 and J is TRBJ2-1, with 8 bases identical to TRBD2. The germline gives CDR1 SNHLY, CDR2 FYNNEI. The ends lost 2 bases at V and 4 bases at J; junction bases unmatched: 13. CDR3 size: 18 residues. In nucleotides, the CDR3 is TGTGCCAGCAGTGAATCGTTCCCCGGGAGGGCTACATACAATGAGCAGTTCTTC. It encodes CASSESFPGRATYNEQFF. Supplemented by reference TRBV2 and TRBJ2-1, the full variable domain reads EPEVTQTPSHQVTQMGQEVILRCVPISNHLYFYWYRQILGQKVEFLVSFYNNEISEKSEIFDDQFSVERPDGSNFTLKIRSTKLEDSAMYFCASSESFPGRATYNEQFFGPGTRLTVL.

The genes are TRBV6-6 and TRBJ1-1, with 9 nucleotides matching TRBD1. The trim removed 7 bases at V and 6 bases at J, leaving 9 bases unmatched. The germline V gene has CDR1 MNHNY and CDR2 SVGAGI (reference sequence). The CDR3 has 14 residues. CDR3 region: CASKPGTGRAEAFF. The CDR3 DNA sequence: TGTGCCAGCAAACCCGGGACAGGGCGGGCTGAAGCTTTCTTT.

The genes are TRBV6-4 and TRBJ2-1, with D possibly TRBD1 on 6 matching bases. CDR3 size: 15 residues. V was cut by 4 bases and J by 6 bases, with 16 bases left in between. From germline, CDR1 is MRHNA and CDR2 SNTAGT. CDR3 in amino acids: CASSVTGLMGNEQFF. CDR3 nucleotide sequence: TGTGCCAGCAGTGTTACAGGGTTGATGGGCAATGAGCAGTTCTTC.

This clone appeared a few times. The chain is built from TRBV9 and TRBJ2-6; a weak D match, TRBD1 (5 bases). Germline-derived CDR1 and CDR2 are SGDLS and YYNGEE. Deletions cut 4 bases from V and 1 base from J, with 9 bases between. The CDR3 contains 15 residues. The CDR3 DNA is TGTGCCAGCAGCAAACAGGTTTCTGGGGCCAACGTCCTGACTTTC. Protein product: CASSKQVSGANVLTF.

This clone was observed a few times. The gene calls are TRBV7-9 and TRBJ1-1, with 12 bases lining up with TRBD1. With 5 bases clipped from V and 1 base from J, the junction kept 2 bases outside the gene matches. The CDR3 totals 15 residues. CDR1 is SEHNR and CDR2 is FQNEAQ in the germline V gene (reference sequence). DNA for the CDR3: TGTGCCAGCAGCACGGGACAGGGGGCGAACACTGAAGCTTTCTTT. Amino acids: CASSTGQGANTEAFF.

This clone was picked up a small number of times. The chain employs TRBV19 and TRBJ2-1; D ambiguous. Germline V gene lookup returns CDR1 LNHDA and CDR2 SQIVND (reference sequence). The V end lost 5 bases, the J end lost 0 bases, and 14 bases lay between the germline ends. The CDR3 length is 16 residues. DNA for the CDR3: TGTGCCAGTAGTGTGGCCTACCGGAGCTCCTACAATGAGCAGTTCTTC. Translation gives CASSVAYRSSYNEQFF. The full variable domain, in which reference TRBV19 and TRBJ2-1 provide the parts outside the CDR3, is DGGITQSPKYLFRKEGQNVTLSCEQNLNHDAMYWYRQDPGQGLRLIYYSQIVNDFQKGDIAEGYSVSREKKESFPLTVTSAQKNPTAFYLCASSVAYRSSYNEQFFGPGTRLTVL.

This clone occurred once. The chain uses TRBV14 and TRBJ2-1, with TRBD2 matching over 13 bases. Per the germline V gene, CDR1 is SGHDN and CDR2 is FVKESK. Losses at the gene ends were 4 bases for V and 8 bases for J; bases not matched to a gene: 2. The CDR3 runs 14 residues. The CDR3 DNA reads TGTGCCAGCAGCCCGGGACTAGCGGGGTATGAGCAGTTCTTC. It translates to CASSPGLAGYEQFF. Filled out from reference TRBV14 and TRBJ2-1, the complete variable domain reads EAGVTQFPSHSVIEKGQTVTLRCDPISGHDNLYWYRRVMGKEIKFLLHFVKESKQDESGMPNNRFLAERTGGTYSTLKVQPAELEDSGVYFCASSPGLAGYEQFFGPGTRLTVL.

This clone was detected a few times. The chain is built from TRBV6-4 and TRBJ1-2; D remains unclear. The V end lost 3 bases, the J end lost 5 bases, and 16 bases lay between the germline ends. The CDR3 runs 15 residues. Germline loops: CDR1 MRHNA, CDR2 SNTAGT. In DNA, the CDR3 is TGTGCCAGCAGTGAGGAGGGAGCCAGTTCGTATGGCTACACCTTC. Protein sequence: CASSEEGASSYGYTF.

The chain recombines TRBV6-5 with TRBJ2-1; 7 bases agree with TRBD1. CDR1 and CDR2 (germline): MNHEY, SVGAGI. Germline trimming cut 6 bases from V and 4 bases from J; bases unmatched to any gene: 3. The CDR3 totals 13 residues. As DNA, the CDR3 is TGTGCCAGCAGGACAGGGCAATACAATGAGCAGTTCTTC. Protein sequence: CASRTGQYNEQFF.

This clone was counted a few times. This chain links TRBV7-3 with TRBJ2-2, with 7 positions matching TRBD2. This CDR3 spans 17 amino acids. J gave up 3 bases and V 5 bases, and 12 bases lay outside the gene matches. Germline CDR1 reads SGHTA; CDR2 reads FQGTGA. This chain's CDR3 is CASSPEVGREDTGELFF. DNA of the CDR3: TGTGCCAGCAGCCCCGAGGTTGGACGGGAGGACACCGGGGAGCTGTTTTTT.

This clone showed up just a few times. The junction does not match germline at one end; this may be a read error. The chain has TRBV6-1 and TRBJ2-5; D perhaps matches TRBD1 (6 bases). The germline gives CDR1 MNHNS, CDR2 SASEGT. CDR3 size: 16 residues. The CDR3, as DNA: TGTGCCAGCAGTGAACTCTCCTCTGGACAGAAAGAGGCCCAGTACTTC. Its translation is CASSELSSGQKEAQYF.